The 10 T cell receptor beta chains below come from one sample, sequenced in a study of T cells in women clearing cervical HPV infection. The data were produced by immunoSEQ multiplex PCR, yet TCRdb's version contains in-frame clones alone and is incomplete. The table for this sample gives approximately 41,000 clones. Sequenced: blood buffy coat. The receptors were sampled from a woman aged 18 to 75 with a cervical HPV16 infection that either progressed to CIN3+ or cleared (not recorded which).

Regarding this clone: The CDR3 end falls 3 residues outside the read, so it is completed with the germline J gene. The chain has TRBV28 and TRBJ1-1; no reliable D call. The CDR3 contains 12 residues. V dropped 3 bases and J dropped 4 bases, with 6 bases sitting between them. Per germline, CDR1 MDHEN and CDR2 SYDVKM. Partial CDR3 DNA: TGTGCCAGCAGTTTCCCGGGCACTGAA. Residues: CASSFPGTE. The whole CDR3 sequence reads CASSFPGTEAFF. Drawing the rest from reference TRBV28 and TRBJ1-1, the complete variable domain is DVKVTQSSRYLVKRTGEKVFLECVQDMDHENMFWYRQDPGLGLRLIYFSYDVKMKEKGDIPEGYSVSREKKERFSLILESASTNQTSMYLCASSFPGTEAFFGQGTRLTVV.

As concerns this clone: The read halts 3 residues ahead of the CDR3 end, with the missing end drawn from the germline J gene. The chain links TRBV19 to TRBJ1-4, with a tentative D call TRBD1 (5 bases). This CDR3 is built from 18 residues. Germline CDR1 and CDR2: LNHDA and SQIVND (reference sequence). Trimming pared 5 bases from V and 0 bases from J, leaving 19 bases between. The chain's CDR3 is CASSVSGTGVTTNEKLFF. CDR3 DNA (partial): TGTGCCAGTAGTGTTTCCGGGACGGGGGTCACAACTAATGAAAAA.

A note on this clone: The CDR3 end falls 3 residues outside the read, so it is completed with the germline J gene. The chain uses TRBV29-1 and TRBJ1-2; 8 positions agree with TRBD1. V shed 2 bases and J 4 bases; nucleotides not matched to a gene: 6. Germline values: CDR1 SQVTM, CDR2 ANQGSEA. This CDR3 has 14 amino acids. Partial CDR3 DNA: TGCAGCGTTGAAACAGGGGGGTATACCTATGGC. Translation: CSVETGGYTYG. The whole CDR3 protein reads CSVETGGYTYGYTF.

To note about this clone: The read ends 3 residues shy of where the CDR3 ends; the end is completed using the germline J gene. The gene calls are TRBV5-1 and TRBJ2-3; 15 nucleotides match TRBD2. CDR1 is SGHRS and CDR2 is YFSETQ in the germline V gene. V gave up 3 bases and J gave up 4 bases; unmatched junction bases: 15. There are 20 residues in the CDR3. CDR3 amino acids: CASSWVSGTSGRYRADTQYF. The CDR3 bases that were read are TGCGCCAGCAGCTGGGTCTCCGGGACTAGCGGGAGGTATCGGGCAGATACG.

Concerning this clone: Read data end 3 residues before the CDR3 end; the end is taken from the germline J gene. V usage is TRBV29-1 and J usage is TRBJ2-3, with 11 bases aligning to TRBD2. V trimming: 7 bases; J trimming: 0 bases; junction bases outside the gene matches: 9. CDR1 and CDR2 (germline): SQVTM, ANQGSEA. The CDR3 spans 16 residues. Incomplete CDR3 DNA: TGCAGCGGGACAGGGACTAGCGGTGCTAGCACAGATACG. This sequence encodes CSGTGTSGASTDT. The CDR3 reads in full as CSGTGTSGASTDTQYF.

With regard to this clone: The read falls 3 residues short of the CDR3 end, and the missing part is taken from the germline J gene. The chain couples TRBV20-1 to TRBJ2-7; TRBD2 agrees at 11 bases. Germline CDR1 is DFQATT and CDR2 is SNEGSKA (reference sequence). The junction had 5 bases not matched to a gene; V was cut back by 3 bases and J by 4 bases. CDR3 length: 14 amino acids. CDR3 loop: CSARRLAGGYEQYF. The sequenced CDR3 bases are TGCAGTGCTAGGAGGCTAGCGGGAGGATACGAG.

As for this clone: The observed sequence ends 3 residues before the CDR3 terminus, with the missing tail filled in from the germline J gene. The chain carries TRBV28 and TRBJ1-1; unclear D gene. Germline V gene lookup returns CDR1 MDHEN and CDR2 SYDVKM. V lost 4 bases to trimming and J lost 2 bases, with 11 bases between them. The CDR3 has 14 amino acids. CDR3 protein: CASSSAGVNTEAFF. The DNA read from the CDR3 is TGTGCCAGCAGTTCCGCCGGGGTAAACACTGAA.

To note about this clone: Read data end 3 residues before the CDR3 end; the end is taken from the germline J gene. The chain combines TRBV7-9 with TRBJ2-1; 11 bases align to TRBD2. CDR3 length: 15 amino acids. CDR1 and CDR2 from the germline V gene are SEHNR and FQNEAQ (reference sequence). With 5 bases clipped from V and 4 bases from J, the junction kept 4 bases outside the gene matches. CDR3 sequence: CASSDTSGGYNEQFF. The CDR3 bases that were read are TGTGCCAGCAGCGATACTAGCGGGGGTTACAATGAG.

On this clone: The read ends 3 residues shy of where the CDR3 ends; the end is completed using the germline J gene. The genes are TRBV20-1 and TRBJ1-6; 7 bases match TRBD1. Germline-derived CDR1 and CDR2 are DFQATT and SNEGSKA (reference sequence). V shed 8 bases, J shed 7 bases, and the junction held 14 bases outside the gene matches. CDR3 length equals 15 residues. CDR3 bases read: TGCAGTTGTCGTCAGGGGGGAAGCGAAAATTCACCC. It translates to CSCRQGGSENSP. The whole CDR3 region reads CSCRQGGSENSPLHF.

CDR3 DNA (partial): TGCAGTGCTAAAACAGGGGGCCGTTATTATGGC. Translating gives CSAKTGGRYYG. The whole CDR3 is CSAKTGGRYYGYTF. The chain couples TRBV20-1 to TRBJ1-2, with 9 nucleotides matching TRBD1. The CDR3 end lies 3 residues beyond the end of the read and is filled in from the germline J gene. V shed 4 bases, J shed 5 bases, and the junction held 8 bases outside the gene matches. The CDR3 is 14 residues long. Germline CDR1 reads DFQATT; CDR2 reads SNEGSKA (reference sequence).